This T cell receptor beta chain was captured by sequencing in a study of OX40 agonist ivuxolimab in advanced cancers. For the study at large: Previous treatment with anti-PD-1, anti-PD-L1 or anti-CTLA-4 therapy was allowed; approximately 40% had received some. Study-wide findings and caveats: At 0.1 to 3.0 mg/kg and by week 6, CD4+ and CD8+ T cells in the blood had expanded clonally. More expanded clones were seen, on average, in CD8+ T cells than in CD4+.

The trim removed 9 bases at V and 2 bases at J, leaving 4 bases unmatched. The germline V gene has CDR1 MNHEY and CDR2 SMNVEV (reference sequence). The CDR3 consists of 12 residues. A remark on this clone: The target antigen is unknown.

Profiling relied on immunoSEQ multiplex PCR, and the TCRdb table lists in-frame clones only, not all of them. The table includes over 35,000 clones, around 84% detected once. This clonotype originated in an adult with an advanced solid tumor such as melanoma, head and neck, liver or kidney cancer. The rearrangement uses TRBV27 and TRBJ2-7; 7 nucleotides agree with TRBD1. The sample in question was CD4+ or CD8+ T cells sorted from blood, obtained in a trial of the OX40 agonist ivuxolimab. The CDR3 DNA follows: TGTGCCAGTGGGGACAGCCCCTACGAGCAGTACTTC. Translation gives CASGDSPYEQYF.